The rows below give T cell receptor beta chains drawn from one sample of a study of shared clonotypes between healthy human individuals. Using immunoSEQ multiplex PCR, the repertoire was profiled, and TCRdb retains in-frame clones only, with some absent. The sample includes around 530,000 clones, roughly four fifths seen only once; the top ten take approximately 12%. The source material was PBMCs. The receptors originated from a woman in her forties in good health. Some clones in this sample may be carry-over from other donors' samples. The CDR3 runs from the conserved cysteine through the conserved F or W. Each record gives: V gene, J gene, D gene, clone size, CDR3 protein, CDR3 DNA. A D gene is named only where the DNA matches it firmly. Size is stated for part of the rows, as once, few or many counts, or as a class when the clone is expanded.

>TRBV7-2|TRBJ2-4|TRBD2|NA
CASSPGLGRARWSKNIQYF
TGTGCCAGCAGCCCAGGCCTCGGGAGGGCCAGGTGGTCCAAAAACATTCAGTACTTC
>TRBV20-1|TRBJ1-1|NA|few
CSAGEAFF
TGCAGTGCCGGTGAAGCTTTCTTT
>TRBV7-9|TRBJ2-1|TRBD2|NA
CASSFGRGIDEQFF
TGTGCCAGCAGCTTTGGGCGGGGGATAGATGAGCAGTTCTTC
>TRBV27|TRBJ1-6|NA|NA
CASSLSGQQSSYNSPLHF
TGTGCCAGCAGTTTATCGGGGCAGCAGAGCTCCTATAATTCACCCCTCCACTTT
>TRBV28|TRBJ2-1|NA|NA
CASSLGEGVGGPYNEQFF
TGTGCCAGCAGTTTGGGTGAAGGGGTAGGGGGGCCCTACAATGAGCAGTTCTTC
>TRBV7-9|TRBJ2-2|NA|once
CASSFLLASTGELFF
TGTGCCAGCAGCTTCTTACTAGCATCTACCGGGGAGCTGTTTTTT
>TRBV7-6|TRBJ2-1|TRBD1|NA
CASSLALGQGVSYNEQFF
TGTGCCAGCAGCTTAGCGCTCGGACAGGGGGTCTCCTACAATGAGCAGTTCTTC
>TRBV11-2|TRBJ2-7|NA|NA
CASSLAWDPSSYEQYF
TGTGCCAGCAGCTTAGCTTGGGACCCGAGCTCCTACGAGCAGTACTTC
>TRBV7-3|TRBJ1-1|TRBD1|NA
CASSVYPGTDMNTEAFF
TGTGCCAGCAGCGTGTATCCCGGGACAGACATGAACACTGAAGCTTTCTTT
>TRBV6-5|TRBJ2-7|NA|NA
CASSLGGNSYEQYF
TGTGCCAGCAGTTTGGGCGGAAATTCCTACGAGCAGTACTTC
>TRBV2|TRBJ1-6|TRBD1|NA
CASSERQGGNSPLHF
TGTGCCAGCAGTGAGAGACAGGGAGGTAATTCACCCCTCCACTTT
>TRBV18|TRBJ1-4|NA|NA
CASSRGTPATNEKLFF
TGTGCCAGCTCCCGAGGGACGCCCGCAACTAATGAAAAACTGTTTTTT
>TRBV12-2|TRBJ2-5|NA|NA
CASRPSGQGVKETQYF
TGTGCAAGTCGCCCCAGCGGACAGGGCGTGAAGGAGACCCAGTACTTC
>TRBV7-3|TRBJ2-1|NA|NA
CASSLNRAGEQFF
TGTGCCAGCAGCTTAAATCGGGCTGGTGAGCAGTTCTTC
>TRBV29-1|TRBJ2-3|NA|NA
CSVEGAGASTDTQYF
TGCAGCGTTGAAGGGGCGGGGGCTAGCACAGATACGCAGTATTTT
>TRBV11-2|TRBJ1-1|NA|NA
CASSLERGTEAFF
TGTGCCAGCAGCTTAGAGCGCGGCACTGAAGCTTTCTTT
>TRBV2|TRBJ1-1|NA|NA
CAGGREYTEAFF
TGTGCCGGGGGACGGGAGTACACTGAAGCTTTCTTT
>TRBV6-6|TRBJ2-3|NA|NA
CASSYRLVSSTDTQYF
TGTGCCAGCAGTTACAGGCTGGTTTCTAGCACAGATACGCAGTATTTT
>TRBV9|TRBJ2-3|NA|NA
CASSVGAGAPGEQYF
TGTGCCAGCAGCGTAGGAGCTGGAGCGCCCGGGGAGCAGTATTTT
>TRBV13|TRBJ2-7|TRBD2|NA
CASSLKASGISYEQYF
TGTGCCAGCAGCTTAAAAGCTAGCGGTATTTCCTACGAGCAGTACTTC